The rows below give T cell receptor beta chains drawn from one sample of a study of blood T cells in healthy people across ages. TCRdb re-called the 5' RACE reads with MiXCR, one entry per CDR3 protein. Of about 640,000 distinct CDR3 sequences listed, approximately 30% are singletons. What was sequenced was blood. These receptors were taken from a woman older than 75 in good health. CDR3s include the opening cysteine and the closing phenylalanine or tryptophan. D genes are given only for firm matches. Clone size is given for some rows only: seen once, a few or many times, or a class if the clone is expanded.

clone_size,v_call,j_call,d_call,cdr3_aa,cdr3_nt
.,TRBV20-1,TRBJ2-7,.,CSARAVLELTQFGEQYF,TGCAGTGCTAGAGCCGTCCTAGAACTTACCCAATTTGGCGAGCAGTACTTC
many,TRBV28,TRBJ1-2,TRBD1,CASRPQGAGYGYTF,TGTGCCAGCAGACCACAGGGGGCAGGCTATGGCTACACCTTC
many,TRBV12-3/TRBV12-4,TRBJ2-1,TRBD2,CASSAGGPVNEQFF,TGTGCCAGCAGCGCGGGGGGGCCCGTGAATGAGCAGTTCTTC
.,TRBV7-6,TRBJ2-3,TRBD2,CASSLRGVAGGGTQYF,TGTGCCAGCAGCTTAAGGGGAGTAGCGGGAGGTGGGACGCAGTATTTT
many,TRBV12-3/TRBV12-4,TRBJ1-1,.,CASSFPDGYTEAFF,TGTGCCAGCAGTTTCCCCGACGGATACACTGAAGCTTTCTTT
many,TRBV2,TRBJ2-5,TRBD1,CASSADRGRQETQYF,TGTGCCAGCAGCGCGGACAGGGGGCGTCAAGAGACCCAGTACTTC
.,TRBV7-9,TRBJ1-5,.,CASSLVSSTGRSRGPQHF,TGTGCCAGCAGCTTAGTGTCGTCTACAGGGCGGAGCCGGGGGCCCCAGCATTTT
.,TRBV5-1,TRBJ2-7,TRBD1,CASSWGQVVNEQYF,TGCGCCAGCAGCTGGGGACAGGTAGTGAACGAGCAGTACTTC
.,TRBV6-1,TRBJ2-1,.,CASSPGSSCNERFF,TGTGCCAGCAGTCCGGGTTCCTCCTGCAATGAGCGGTTCTTC
many,TRBV7-9,TRBJ2-7,.,CASSLGTLEQYF,TGTGCCAGCAGCTTAGGGACACTCGAGCAGTACTTC
few,TRBV7-3,TRBJ1-2,.,CASSDIPNYGYTF,TGTGCCAGCAGCGACATCCCTAACTATGGCTACACCTTC
few,TRBV5-1,TRBJ1-1,.,CASSDVGGNTEAFF,TGCGCCAGCAGCGACGTGGGGGGGAACACTGAAGCTTTCTTT
.,TRBV12-3/TRBV12-4,TRBJ2-2,TRBD2,CASSSRPGLAGSGELFF,TGTGCCAGCAGTTCTCGCCCGGGACTAGCGGGGTCTGGGGAGCTGTTTTTT
.,TRBV7-2,TRBJ2-7,TRBD2,CASSWGLAGLREQYF,TGTGCCAGCAGCTGGGGACTAGCGGGGCTCAGGGAGCAGTACTTC
.,TRBV5-6,TRBJ1-4,.,CASSLTRAEKLFF,TGTGCCAGCAGCTTGACTAGGGCTGAAAAACTGTTTTTT
.,TRBV5-1,TRBJ2-2,.,CASSLTQDDTGELFF,TGCGCCAGCAGCTTAACACAGGATGACACCGGGGAGCTGTTTTTT
many,TRBV27,TRBJ2-3,.,CASSGQHTDTQYF,TGTGCCAGCAGTGGACAGCACACAGATACGCAGTATTTT
.,TRBV20-1,TRBJ2-7,TRBD2,CSAALSLAGAVDEQYF,TGCAGTGCTGCCCTCTCCCTAGCGGGGGCGGTGGACGAGCAGTACTTC